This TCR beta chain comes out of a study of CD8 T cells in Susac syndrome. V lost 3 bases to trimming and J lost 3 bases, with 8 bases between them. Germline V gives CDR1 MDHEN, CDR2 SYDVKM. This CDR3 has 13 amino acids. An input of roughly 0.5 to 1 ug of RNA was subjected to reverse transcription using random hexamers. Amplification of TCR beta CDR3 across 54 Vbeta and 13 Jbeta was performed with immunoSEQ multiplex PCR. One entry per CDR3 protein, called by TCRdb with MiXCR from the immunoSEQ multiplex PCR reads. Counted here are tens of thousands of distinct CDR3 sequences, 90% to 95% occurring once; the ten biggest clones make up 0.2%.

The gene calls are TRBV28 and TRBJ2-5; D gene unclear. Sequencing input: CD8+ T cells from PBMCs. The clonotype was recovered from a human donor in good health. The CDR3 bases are TGTGCCAGCAGTTTTTTAGGGAAAGAGACCCAGTACTTC. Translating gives CASSFLGKETQYF.